Listed here is a single T cell receptor beta chain. This clonotype was seen more than once but under ten times. Its antigen is unknown. The sample holds no much larger clone one base away, and base qualities are not on file. The data are from a study of T cell repertoires in cytomegalovirus infection (dated by TCRdb to the late 2010s). Background on the whole study: Recently identified HLA-C-restricted CMV epitopes, whose presentation resists viral immunomodulation, were targeted by peptide stimulations together with well-studied HLA-B-restricted epitopes. Donor HLA type was relevant to the analysis, as public TCR beta signatures indicated carriage of CMV infection together with the matching HLA type.

Sequencing was performed on an Illumina HiSeq 1500. Through fastp at Q25 and MiXCR, TCRdb rebuilt clones from the public reads, retaining in-frame beta chains. Rows with one shared CDR3 protein collapse into an entry with the most common genes and DNA. The sample contains roughly 800,000 distinct CDR3 sequences, 25% to 35% of them found a single time. Around 13% of the sample rests with the top ten. The CDR3 measures 15 amino acids from cysteine to phenylalanine. Only the CDR3 region is kept as DNA, spanning 45 bases read in frame from base 1. According to the germline V gene, CDR1 reads SGHTA and CDR2 reads FQGNSA. The V end loses 1 base and the J end loses 2 bases, and a stretch of 12 bases separates them. The sample's treatment or condition label is to be understood as: in vitro stimulation with specific CMV peptide epitopes to enrich CMV-specific T cells. Study-level results and caveats: In both this cohort and an independent cohort of 350 to 400 donors, the cumulative frequency of public TCR beta family members distinguished carriers of CMV infection plus the relevant HLA type. The ex vivo response was dominated by HLA-C-restricted CMV-specific TCR beta clonotypes, which also provided the single most frequent clonotype in two of eight donors.

The sequence joins TRBV7-2 to TRBJ2-7; the D gene could be either TRBD1 or TRBD2, each agreeing at 5 bases. The material was cultured CD8+ T cells from PBMCs, obtained from culture after CMV antigen stimulation. This receptor was obtained from a human donor in good health (CMV status not recorded). Some clones in this sample may be carry-over from other donors' samples. The CDR3 here reads CASSLEWGYTYEQYF. The nucleotide sequence is TGTGCCAGCAGCTTAGAATGGGGGTACACCTACGAGCAGTACTTC.